Each of the 30 T cell receptor beta chains below was sequenced from the same sample in a study of control samples from healthy donors and cancer patients. Only in-frame clones appear in the TCRdb table, and some are missing; sequencing was by immunoSEQ multiplex PCR. The table has over 100,000 clones, approximately 90% seen once. Sequencing input: blood. The receptors shown here come from a man aged 45-65 years in good health.

The V call is TRBV9, the J call TRBJ2-3; TRBD1 aligns across 8 bases. Germline CDR1 SGDLS, CDR2 YYNGEE. Trimming cost V 5 bases and J 0 bases; bases outside gene matches: 5. The CDR3 consists of 15 residues. The DNA of the CDR3 is TGTGCCAGCAGTTTCCAGGGGGCTAGCACAGATACGCAGTATTTT. It encodes CASSFQGASTDTQYF.

This rearrangement joins TRBV6-5 to TRBJ1-2, with 9 nucleotides matching TRBD1. The CDR3 covers 14 residues. Looked up from germline, CDR1 is MNHEY and CDR2 is SVGAGI. J lost 4 bases, V lost 8 bases, and 8 bases had no gene match. For the CDR3, the DNA is TGTGCCAGCGCAGGACAGGGGATCCCCTATGGCTACACCTTC. As protein: CASAGQGIPYGYTF.

This chain joins TRBV13 and TRBJ2-1; D uncertain. Germline-derived CDR1 and CDR2 are PRHDT and FYEKMQ (reference sequence). With 1 base removed from V and 0 bases from J, the gap between germline ends came to 13 bases. CDR3 length: 17 residues. The CDR3 sequence is CASSLEPGRYSYNEQFF. The CDR3 region has the DNA TGTGCCAGCAGCTTAGAACCGGGTCGATACTCCTACAATGAGCAGTTCTTC.

The chain uses TRBV7-9 and TRBJ1-6, with a tentative D call TRBD1 (6 bases). This CDR3 has 16 residues. CDR1 and CDR2 (germline): SEHNR, FQNEAQ (reference sequence). The V end lost 5 bases, the J end lost 6 bases, and 17 bases lay between the germline ends. Written as DNA, the CDR3 is TGTGCCAGCAGCCCCCGAGTAGGCAGGGGTAATTCACCCCTCCACTTT. This translates into CASSPRVGRGNSPLHF.

The chain is built from TRBV5-1 and TRBJ2-7; 9 nucleotides match TRBD2. This CDR3 contains 14 residues. Germline loops: CDR1 SGHRS, CDR2 YFSETQ. The V and J ends lost 4 bases and 3 bases, in that order; junction bases with no gene match: 5. CDR3 coding DNA: TGCGCCAGCAGCCCCGCGGGAGGGCTCTACGAGCAGTACTTC. Its translation is CASSPAGGLYEQYF. The full variable domain, its missing parts supplied by reference TRBV5-1 and TRBJ2-7, is KAGVTQTPRYLIKTRGQQVTLSCSPISGHRSVSWYQQTPGQGLQFLFEYFSETQRNKGNFPGRFSGRQFSNSRSEMNVSTLELGDSALYLCASSPAGGLYEQYFGPGTRLTVT.

The chain joins TRBV6-5 to TRBJ2-6, with D unclear. Per the germline V gene, CDR1 is MNHEY and CDR2 is SVGAGI. The CDR3 runs to 16 residues. V lost 0 bases, J lost 2 bases, and 8 bases lay in between. The DNA of the CDR3 is TGTGCCAGCAGTTACTCGATTAGTCCTGGGGCCAACGTCCTGACTTTC. It yields the protein CASSYSISPGANVLTF.

This clone was seen only once. V is TRBV28 and J is TRBJ2-2; tentative D call: TRBD2 (5 bases). Germline CDR1 MDHEN, CDR2 SYDVKM. The CDR3 covers 15 residues. Trimming took 3 bases from V and 7 from J, leaving 15 bases between them. CDR3 protein: CASSFRADRGGELFF. The CDR3, as DNA: TGTGCCAGCAGTTTCCGGGCCGACCGGGGCGGGGAGCTGTTTTTT.

About this clone itself: One junction end does not reproduce the germline sequence, and a read error may be involved. This chain uses TRBV19 with TRBJ2-1; D unresolved. The CDR3 length is 9 residues. Germline V gene sequence: CDR1 LNHDA, CDR2 SQIVND (reference sequence). In nucleotides, the CDR3 is TGTGCCAGTAGGCTGAGGCTACTCTTC. This codes for CASRLRLLF.

The chain has TRBV28 and TRBJ2-7; 7 positions agree with TRBD1. Germline-derived CDR1 and CDR2 are MDHEN and SYDVKM. Trimming at V came to 4 bases and at J to 3 bases, leaving 9 bases not matched to a gene. The CDR3 sequence is 15 residues long. The CDR3 loop is CASSSPGTVSYEQYF. In DNA, the CDR3 is TGTGCCAGCAGTTCCCCCGGGACAGTAAGCTACGAGCAGTACTTC.

The chain carries TRBV11-3 and TRBJ2-5, with D possibly being TRBD2 (6 bases). The CDR3 contains 16 residues. V was trimmed by 5 bases and J by 2 bases, leaving 18 bases between them. Germline values: CDR1 SGHNT, CDR2 YENEEA. CDR3 bases: TGTGCCAGCAGCCGCCCGGTGGGGGGAGATCAAGAGACCCAGTACTTC. This encodes CASSRPVGGDQETQYF.

The table lists this clone with a few counts. This rearrangement joins TRBV7-3 to TRBJ2-3, with D tentatively TRBD2 (5 bases). Germline CDR1 reads SGHTA; CDR2 reads FQGTGA. Trimming cost V 1 base and J 4 bases, with 9 bases left between them. This CDR3 is built from 14 residues. The CDR3 spells CASSLRGSADTQYF. For the CDR3, the DNA is TGTGCCAGCAGCTTAAGAGGGAGCGCAGATACGCAGTATTTT. The entire variable domain, with the rest obtained from reference TRBV7-3 and TRBJ2-3, is as follows: GAGVSQTPSNKVTEKGKYVELRCDPISGHTALYWYRQSLGQGPEFLIYFQGTGAADDSGLPNDRFFAVRPEGSVSTLKIQRTERGDSAVYLCASSLRGSADTQYFGPGTRLTVL.

The chain joins TRBV24-1 to TRBJ2-7, with D possibly being TRBD2 (5 bases). V was shortened by 3 bases and J by 9 bases, with 20 bases between the two germline ends. The germline CDR1 and CDR2 sequences are KGHDR and SFDVKD. The CDR3 has 15 residues. The CDR3 region is CATSDMSGPIKGQYF. The CDR3, as DNA: TGTGCCACCAGTGATATGAGCGGCCCAATAAAGGGGCAGTACTTC.

Here the CDR3 reads CASSLDGYSGANVLTF. CDR3 nucleotide sequence: TGTGCCAGTAGTCTCGACGGATACTCTGGGGCCAACGTCCTGACTTTC. The chain combines TRBV19 with TRBJ2-6; the D is unclear. Germline assignment: CDR1 LNHDA and CDR2 SQIVND (reference sequence). Between the trimmed V and J ends, which lost 5 bases and 0 bases, there was a span of 11 bases. CDR3 length: 16 amino acids.

The rearrangement links TRBV7-6 to TRBJ1-3; 7 bases agree with TRBD1. The CDR3 runs 15 residues. Looked up from germline, CDR1 is SGHVS and CDR2 is FNYEAQ. J gave up 1 base and V 5 bases, and 5 bases lay outside the gene matches. CDR3 coding DNA: TGTGCCAGCAGCCCCAACAGGGGTTCTGGAAACACCATATATTTT. Its translation is CASSPNRGSGNTIYF. Complete variable domain (other parts from reference TRBV7-6 and TRBJ1-3): GAGVSQSPRYKVTKRGQDVALRCDPISGHVSLYWYRQALGQGPEFLTYFNYEAQQDKSGLPNDRFSAERPEGSISTLTIQRTEQRDSAMYRCASSPNRGSGNTIYFGEGSWLTVV.

This clone was observed once. The rearrangement joins TRBV7-8 to TRBJ2-5; D is ambiguous. The CDR3 runs to 11 residues. Germline lookup yields CDR1 SGHVS and CDR2 FQNEAQ. Trimming left V 3 bases short and J 6 bases short, with 5 bases between. CDR3 coding DNA: TGTGCCAGCAGCTTTGACAAGACCCAGTACTTC. This gives the protein CASSFDKTQYF.

The rearrangement links TRBV5-4 to TRBJ2-7; tentative D call: TRBD2 (5 bases). CDR3 length: 14 residues. The V gene lost 6 bases and the J gene lost 4 bases, with 17 bases spanning the gap. Germline V gene lookup returns CDR1 SGHNT and CDR2 YYREEE (reference sequence). CDR3 loop: CASKSNAAGYEQYF. Written as DNA, the CDR3 is TGTGCCAGCAAATCAAACGCCGCGGGTTACGAGCAGTACTTC.

The chain combines TRBV28 with TRBJ1-1, with no clear D. CDR1 is MDHEN and CDR2 is SYDVKM in the germline V gene. The germline V and J ends were trimmed by 3 bases and 5 bases, with 7 bases remaining between them. The CDR3 is made up of 12 amino acids. The CDR3 protein is CASSFLSTEAFF. CDR3 DNA sequence: TGTGCCAGCAGTTTTTTAAGTACTGAAGCTTTCTTT.

The chain recombines TRBV3-1 (or the pseudogene TRBV3-2) with TRBJ2-3; 13 bases fit TRBD2. V trimming: 2 bases; J trimming: 1 base; junction bases outside the gene matches: 6. Germline lookup yields CDR1 LGHDT and CDR2 YNNKEL (reference sequence). CDR3 size: 18 residues. CDR3 loop: CASSQRLAGGTGTDTQYF. In DNA form, the CDR3 reads TGTGCCAGCAGCCAAAGACTAGCGGGGGGAACGGGCACAGATACGCAGTATTTT.

The V gene is TRBV4-2, the J gene TRBJ1-2, with D maybe TRBD1 (6 bases). With 1 base removed from V and 8 bases from J, the gap between germline ends came to 17 bases. Germline V gene sequence: CDR1 LGHNA, CDR2 YNFKEQ. The CDR3 has 15 amino acids. DNA for the CDR3: TGTGCCAGCAGCCAAGTCGCGGACAGTCTTAGAGGCTACACCTTC. The encoded protein is CASSQVADSLRGYTF.

This clone was recorded a few times. This sequence joins TRBV7-8 and TRBJ2-5; TRBD2 is a possible D gene (5 bases). Trimming removed 5 bases from V and 5 bases from J, with 15 bases in between. The CDR3 is made up of 14 amino acids. Per germline, CDR1 SGHVS and CDR2 FQNEAQ. CDR3 sequence: CASSRGRTGETQYF. In DNA, the CDR3 is TGTGCCAGCAGCCGAGGCCGAACGGGGGAGACCCAGTACTTC.

CDR3 residues: CASSFVRTGELFF. The CDR3 bases are TGCGCCAGCAGCTTCGTCCGCACCGGGGAGCTGTTTTTT. The V gene is TRBV5-1, the J gene TRBJ2-2; D is undetermined. The CDR3 contains 13 residues. From germline, CDR1 is SGHRS and CDR2 YFSETQ. The V and J ends lost 2 bases and 4 bases respectively, with 6 bases between them.

The V and J genes are TRBV11-3 and TRBJ2-3; the D gene is possibly TRBD2 (7 bases). Germline V gene lookup returns CDR1 SGHNT and CDR2 YENEEA. CDR3 size: 16 residues. V shed 3 bases and J shed 6 bases, with 19 bases lying between them. CDR3 in amino acids: CASSLYPRGAYDTQYF. The CDR3 DNA follows: TGTGCCAGCAGCTTGTATCCTCGGGGGGCCTACGATACGCAGTATTTT.

CDR3 loop: CASSQVLGRETQYF. The CDR3 coding sequence is TGTGCCAGCAGCCAAGTATTAGGGAGGGAGACCCAGTACTTC. V usage is TRBV3-1 (or the pseudogene TRBV3-2) and J usage is TRBJ2-5; TRBD2 might be the D (6 bases). This CDR3 spans 14 amino acids. Trimming stripped 1 base from V and 5 bases from J, with 11 bases between. Germline V gene data show CDR1 as LGHDT and CDR2 as YNNKEL (reference sequence).

This rearrangement joins TRBV5-1 to TRBJ2-3; D unclear. V lost 0 bases and J 6 bases, leaving 14 bases between the germline ends. The CDR3 runs to 15 residues. The germline CDR1 and CDR2 sequences are SGHRS and YFSETQ. The DNA of the CDR3 is TGCGCCAGCAGCTTGGCTCCTCACTCTGGGGATACGCAGTATTTT. It codes for CASSLAPHSGDTQYF.

This rearrangement joins TRBV27 to TRBJ2-1; 10 nucleotides line up with TRBD1. Germline V CDR1 and CDR2: MNHEY, SMNVEV (reference sequence). The CDR3 has 15 residues. Unmatched junction bases numbered 8, after V lost 5 bases and J lost 7 bases. CDR3 sequence (DNA): TGTGCCAGCAGTCCCGGGACAGGGGTGAAAAATGAGCAGTTCTTC. Translating it yields CASSPGTGVKNEQFF.

This rearrangement joins TRBV3-1 (or the pseudogene TRBV3-2) to TRBJ1-2; a possible D gene is TRBD1 (6 bases). CDR1 is LGHDT and CDR2 is YNNKEL in the germline V gene (reference sequence). The CDR3 length is 15 residues. V was shortened by 4 bases and J by 0 bases, with 12 bases between the two germline ends. As DNA, the CDR3 is TGTGCCAGCAGCCCCCAGGGGTTGTCTAACTATGGCTACACCTTC. Translating it yields CASSPQGLSNYGYTF.

The chain carries TRBV15 and TRBJ2-5; D unresolved. This CDR3 is 13 amino acids long. V dropped 5 bases and J dropped 14 bases, with 21 bases sitting between them. Germline V gene lookup returns CDR1 LNHNV and CDR2 YYDKDF (reference sequence). The DNA of the CDR3 is TGTGCCACCAGCGCCCGGGCCATCACCACCCTTTACTTC. It translates to CATSARAITTLYF.

The chain couples TRBV4-2 to TRBJ2-1; TRBD1 aligns across 9 bases. The V segment lost 4 bases and the J segment 3 bases; nucleotides outside the gene matches: 13. The CDR3 length is 18 residues. Germline lookup yields CDR1 LGHNA and CDR2 YNFKEQ. Written as DNA, the CDR3 is TGTGCCAGCAGCCGCAGCCACAAGGACAGGGGTCGCTACAATGAGCAGTTCTTC. Translating gives CASSRSHKDRGRYNEQFF.

This sequence joins TRBV5-8 and TRBJ2-5; D is uncertain. The CDR3 length is 17 residues. Germline V gene lookup returns CDR1 SGHTS and CDR2 YDEGEE. The CDR3 region has the DNA TGTGCTGGCTGGGCAGCTTTCCCAACAGCGCGGCAAGAGACCCAGTACTTC. This codes for CAGWAAFPTARQETQYF.

The chain employs TRBV27 and TRBJ2-7; D is perhaps TRBD1 (5 bases). The CDR3 is 13 residues long. Per the germline V gene, CDR1 is MNHEY and CDR2 is SMNVEV (reference sequence). Trimming shortened V by 6 bases and J by 3 bases, and 12 bases separated the two germline ends. In nucleotides, the CDR3 is TGTGCCAGCAGCAGGGCCCCTTTCTACGAGCAGTACTTC. Amino acid sequence: CASSRAPFYEQYF.